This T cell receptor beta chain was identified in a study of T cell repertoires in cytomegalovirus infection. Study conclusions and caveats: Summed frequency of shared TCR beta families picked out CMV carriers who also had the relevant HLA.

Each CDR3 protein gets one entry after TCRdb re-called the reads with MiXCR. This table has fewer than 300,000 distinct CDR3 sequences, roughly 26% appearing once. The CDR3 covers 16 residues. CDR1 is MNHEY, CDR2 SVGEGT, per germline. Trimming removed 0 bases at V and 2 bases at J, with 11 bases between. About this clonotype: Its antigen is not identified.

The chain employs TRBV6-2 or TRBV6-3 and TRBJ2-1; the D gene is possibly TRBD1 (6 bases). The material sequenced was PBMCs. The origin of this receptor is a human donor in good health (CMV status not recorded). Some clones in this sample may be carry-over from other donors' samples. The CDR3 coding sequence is TGTGCCAGCAGTTACTCGAGGCAGGGGACCTACAATGAGCAGTTCTTC. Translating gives CASSYSRQGTYNEQFF.